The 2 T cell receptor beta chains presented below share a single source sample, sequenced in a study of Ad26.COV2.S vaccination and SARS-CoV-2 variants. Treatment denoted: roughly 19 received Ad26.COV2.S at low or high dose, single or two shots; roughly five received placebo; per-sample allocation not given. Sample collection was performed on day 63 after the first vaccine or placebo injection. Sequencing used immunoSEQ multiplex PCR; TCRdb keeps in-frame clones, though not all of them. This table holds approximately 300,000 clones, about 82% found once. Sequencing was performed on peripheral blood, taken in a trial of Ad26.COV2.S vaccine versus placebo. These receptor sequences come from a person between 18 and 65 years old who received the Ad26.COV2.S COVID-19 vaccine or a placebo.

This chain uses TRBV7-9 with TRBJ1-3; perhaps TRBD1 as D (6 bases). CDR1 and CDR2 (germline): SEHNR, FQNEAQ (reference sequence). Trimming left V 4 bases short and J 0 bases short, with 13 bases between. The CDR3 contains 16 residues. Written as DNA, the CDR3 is TGTGCCAGCAGCTCAAGACAGGCCCTCTCTGGAAACACCATATATTTT. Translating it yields CASSSRQALSGNTIYF.

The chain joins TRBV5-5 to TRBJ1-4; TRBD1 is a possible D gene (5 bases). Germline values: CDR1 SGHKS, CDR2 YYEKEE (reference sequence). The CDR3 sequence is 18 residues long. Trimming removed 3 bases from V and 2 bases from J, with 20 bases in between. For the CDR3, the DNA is TGTGCCAGCAGCTCGCTAGCAGGTGGGGCGCGTACTAATGAAAAACTGTTTTTT. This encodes CASSSLAGGARTNEKLFF.